This T cell receptor beta chain came from a study of blood T cell repertoires in COVID-19. Assay used: immunoSEQ multiplex PCR; TCRdb lists only in-frame clones, some missing. The top ten hold under 10% of the sample, which has over 250,000 clones, approximately 90% seen once. V gave up 3 bases and J gave up 7 bases, with 15 bases separating them. The CDR3 covers 14 residues. Germline CDR1 is SGHTA and CDR2 is FQGNSA. This receptor was taken from a man aged 40-50 years who had recovered from COVID-19. The genes are TRBV7-2 and TRBJ1-1, with TRBD1 as a possible D gene (6 bases). Sequenced: PBMCs or T cells enriched from blood (not recorded which). The CDR3 DNA reads as TGTGCCAGCAGCTTGAGACATAACAGGGATGAAGCTTTCTTT. Protein: CASSLRHNRDEAFF.